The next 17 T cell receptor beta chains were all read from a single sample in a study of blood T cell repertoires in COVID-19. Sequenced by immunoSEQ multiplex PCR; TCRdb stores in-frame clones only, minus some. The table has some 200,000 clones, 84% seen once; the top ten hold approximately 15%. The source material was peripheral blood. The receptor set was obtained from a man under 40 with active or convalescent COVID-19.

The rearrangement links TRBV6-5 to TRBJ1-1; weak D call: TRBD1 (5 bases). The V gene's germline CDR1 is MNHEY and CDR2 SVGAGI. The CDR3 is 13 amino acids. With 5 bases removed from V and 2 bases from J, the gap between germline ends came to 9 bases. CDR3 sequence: CASSPRANTEAFF. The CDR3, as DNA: TGTGCCAGCAGTCCCAGGGCTAACACTGAAGCTTTCTTT.

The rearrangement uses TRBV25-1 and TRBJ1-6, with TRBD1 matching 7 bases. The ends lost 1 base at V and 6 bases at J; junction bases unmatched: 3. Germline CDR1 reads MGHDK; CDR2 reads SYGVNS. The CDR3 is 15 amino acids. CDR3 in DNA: TGTGCCAGCAGTGAATGGGGACAGATTAATTCACCCCTCCACTTT. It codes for CASSEWGQINSPLHF.

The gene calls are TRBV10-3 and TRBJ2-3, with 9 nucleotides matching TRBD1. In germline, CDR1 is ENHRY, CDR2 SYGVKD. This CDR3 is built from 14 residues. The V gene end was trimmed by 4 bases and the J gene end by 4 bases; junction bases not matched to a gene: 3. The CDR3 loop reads CAISGQGGADTQYF. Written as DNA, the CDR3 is TGTGCCATCAGTGGACAGGGGGGGGCAGATACGCAGTATTTT.

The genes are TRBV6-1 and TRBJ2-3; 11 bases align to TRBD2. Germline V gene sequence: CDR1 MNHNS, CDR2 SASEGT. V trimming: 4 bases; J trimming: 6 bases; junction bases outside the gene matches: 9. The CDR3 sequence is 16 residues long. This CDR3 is CASSGEGLAVGDTQYF. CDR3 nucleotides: TGTGCCAGCAGTGGTGAGGGACTAGCGGTCGGGGATACGCAGTATTTT.

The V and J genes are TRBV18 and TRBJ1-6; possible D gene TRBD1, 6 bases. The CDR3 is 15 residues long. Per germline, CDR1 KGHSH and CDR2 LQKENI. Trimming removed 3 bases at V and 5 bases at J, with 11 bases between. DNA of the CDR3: TGTGCCAGCTCACCCACAGGGCAGGATAATTCACCCCTCCACTTT. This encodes CASSPTGQDNSPLHF.

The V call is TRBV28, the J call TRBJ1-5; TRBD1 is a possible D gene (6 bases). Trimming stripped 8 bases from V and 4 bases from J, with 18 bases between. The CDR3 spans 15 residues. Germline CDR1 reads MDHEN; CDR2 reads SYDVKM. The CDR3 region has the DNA TGTGCCAGCCGGACAGAGGCCAGTGCTAATCAGCCCCAGCATTTT. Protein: CASRTEASANQPQHF.

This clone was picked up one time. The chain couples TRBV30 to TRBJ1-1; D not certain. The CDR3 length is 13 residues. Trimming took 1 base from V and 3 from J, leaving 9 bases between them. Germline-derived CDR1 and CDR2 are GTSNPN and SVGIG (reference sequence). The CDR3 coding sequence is TGTGCCTGGAGTGACGGAGCGGACACTGAAGCTTTCTTT. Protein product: CAWSDGADTEAFF. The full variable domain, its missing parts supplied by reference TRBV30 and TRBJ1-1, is SQTIHQWPATLVQPVGSPLSLECTVEGTSNPNLYWYRQAAGRGLQLLFYSVGIGQISSEVPQNLSASRPQDRQFILSSKKLLLSDSGFYLCAWSDGADTEAFFGQGTRLTVV.

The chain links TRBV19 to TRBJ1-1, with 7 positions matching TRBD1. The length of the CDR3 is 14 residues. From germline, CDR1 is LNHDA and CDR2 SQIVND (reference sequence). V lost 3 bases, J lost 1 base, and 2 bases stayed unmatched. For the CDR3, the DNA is TGTGCCAGTAGTATCGGACAGGCGAACACTGAAGCTTTCTTT. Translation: CASSIGQANTEAFF.

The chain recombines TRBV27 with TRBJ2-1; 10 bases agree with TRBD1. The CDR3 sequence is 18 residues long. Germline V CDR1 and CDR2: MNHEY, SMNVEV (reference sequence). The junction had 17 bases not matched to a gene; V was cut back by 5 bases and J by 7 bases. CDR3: CASSPHTLTGGRANEQFF. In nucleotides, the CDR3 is TGTGCCAGCAGTCCCCACACACTGACAGGGGGCAGGGCAAATGAGCAGTTCTTC.

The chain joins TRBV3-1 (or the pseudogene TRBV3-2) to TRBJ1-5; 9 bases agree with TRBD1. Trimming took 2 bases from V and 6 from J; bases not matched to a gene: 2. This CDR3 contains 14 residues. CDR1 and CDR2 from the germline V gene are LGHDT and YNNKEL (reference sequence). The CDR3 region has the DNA TGTGCCAGCAGCCAAACAGGGGGCCGTCAGCCCCAGCATTTT. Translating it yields CASSQTGGRQPQHF.

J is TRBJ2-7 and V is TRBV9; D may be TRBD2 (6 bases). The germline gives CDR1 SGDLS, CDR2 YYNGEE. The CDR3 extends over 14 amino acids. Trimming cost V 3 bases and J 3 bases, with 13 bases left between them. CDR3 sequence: CASSGGTGGYEQYF. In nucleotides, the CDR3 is TGTGCCAGCAGCGGCGGGACCGGTGGCTACGAGCAGTACTTC.

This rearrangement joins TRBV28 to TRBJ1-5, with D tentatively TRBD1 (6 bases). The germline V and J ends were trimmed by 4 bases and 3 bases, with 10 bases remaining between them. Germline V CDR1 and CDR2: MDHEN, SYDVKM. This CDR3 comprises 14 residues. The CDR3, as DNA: TGTGCCAGCAGTTCCGACAGGTCCAATCAGCCCCAGCATTTT. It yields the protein CASSSDRSNQPQHF.

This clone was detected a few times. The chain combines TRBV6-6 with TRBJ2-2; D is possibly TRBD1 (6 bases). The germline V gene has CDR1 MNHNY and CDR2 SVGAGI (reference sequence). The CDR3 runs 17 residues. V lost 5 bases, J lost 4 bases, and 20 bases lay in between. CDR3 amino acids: CASSHLQTTGSTGELFF. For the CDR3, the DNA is TGTGCCAGCAGTCACCTCCAAACCACAGGGAGCACCGGGGAGCTGTTTTTT.

CDR3 amino acids: CASSQGRGDEQYV. DNA of the CDR3: TGCGCCAGCAGCCAAGGTCGGGGGGACGAGCAGTACGTC. J is TRBJ2-7 and V is TRBV4-1; 7 bases are shared with TRBD2. Germline CDR1 and CDR2: MGHRA and YSYEKL. The CDR3 is made up of 13 amino acids. The V gene end was trimmed by 1 base and the J gene end by 5 bases; junction bases not matched to a gene: 2.

The CDR3 DNA reads TGTGCCAGCAGCTTGAGCCAGGCACTCAACTATGGCTACACCTTC. It yields the protein CASSLSQALNYGYTF. J is TRBJ1-2 and V is TRBV5-6; D gene ambiguous. This CDR3 is built from 15 residues. Germline V gene data show CDR1 as SGHDT and CDR2 as YYEEEE. V lost 1 base, J lost 2 bases, and 12 bases lay in between. Supplemented by reference TRBV5-6 and TRBJ1-2, the full variable domain reads DAGVTQSPTHLIKTRGQQVTLRCSPKSGHDTVSWYQQALGQGPQFIFQYYEEEERQRGNFPDRFSGHQFPNYSSELNVNALLLGDSALYLCASSLSQALNYGYTFGSGTRLTVV.

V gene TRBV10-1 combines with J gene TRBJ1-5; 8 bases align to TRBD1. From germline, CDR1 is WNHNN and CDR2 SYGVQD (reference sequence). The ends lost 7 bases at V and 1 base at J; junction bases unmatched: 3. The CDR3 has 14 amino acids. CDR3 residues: CASTDRVSNQPQHF. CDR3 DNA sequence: TGCGCCAGCACGGACAGGGTAAGCAATCAGCCCCAGCATTTT.

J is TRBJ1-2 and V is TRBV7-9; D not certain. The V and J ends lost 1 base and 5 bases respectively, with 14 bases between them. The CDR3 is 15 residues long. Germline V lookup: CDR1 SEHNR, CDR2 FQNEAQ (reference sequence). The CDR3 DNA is TGTGCCAGCAGCTTAGTTCGGACTTGGTCGTATGGCTACACCTTC. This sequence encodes CASSLVRTWSYGYTF.